This T cell receptor (beta chain) was profiled in a study of response to subunit inactivated influenza vaccine. MiXCR, applied by TCRdb to the RT-PCR reads, yields one record per CDR3 protein. The data contain about 160,000 distinct CDR3 sequences, about 11% of them singletons. The trim removed 2 bases at V and 4 bases at J, leaving 7 bases unmatched. The germline gives CDR1 MNHEY, CDR2 SVGAGI. This CDR3 has 15 residues. This clonotype was recorded many times. The source is a man between 50 and 59 years old who received an inactivated influenza vaccine. Sequenced material: non-naive T cells sorted from PBMCs, taken 40 to 50 days after vaccination. The rearrangement joins TRBV6-5 to TRBJ2-7, with 8 bases identical to TRBD1. CDR3 region: CASSYRTGKGYEQYF. The CDR3 DNA reads as TGTGCCAGCAGTTACCGGACAGGGAAGGGGTACGAGCAGTACTTC.